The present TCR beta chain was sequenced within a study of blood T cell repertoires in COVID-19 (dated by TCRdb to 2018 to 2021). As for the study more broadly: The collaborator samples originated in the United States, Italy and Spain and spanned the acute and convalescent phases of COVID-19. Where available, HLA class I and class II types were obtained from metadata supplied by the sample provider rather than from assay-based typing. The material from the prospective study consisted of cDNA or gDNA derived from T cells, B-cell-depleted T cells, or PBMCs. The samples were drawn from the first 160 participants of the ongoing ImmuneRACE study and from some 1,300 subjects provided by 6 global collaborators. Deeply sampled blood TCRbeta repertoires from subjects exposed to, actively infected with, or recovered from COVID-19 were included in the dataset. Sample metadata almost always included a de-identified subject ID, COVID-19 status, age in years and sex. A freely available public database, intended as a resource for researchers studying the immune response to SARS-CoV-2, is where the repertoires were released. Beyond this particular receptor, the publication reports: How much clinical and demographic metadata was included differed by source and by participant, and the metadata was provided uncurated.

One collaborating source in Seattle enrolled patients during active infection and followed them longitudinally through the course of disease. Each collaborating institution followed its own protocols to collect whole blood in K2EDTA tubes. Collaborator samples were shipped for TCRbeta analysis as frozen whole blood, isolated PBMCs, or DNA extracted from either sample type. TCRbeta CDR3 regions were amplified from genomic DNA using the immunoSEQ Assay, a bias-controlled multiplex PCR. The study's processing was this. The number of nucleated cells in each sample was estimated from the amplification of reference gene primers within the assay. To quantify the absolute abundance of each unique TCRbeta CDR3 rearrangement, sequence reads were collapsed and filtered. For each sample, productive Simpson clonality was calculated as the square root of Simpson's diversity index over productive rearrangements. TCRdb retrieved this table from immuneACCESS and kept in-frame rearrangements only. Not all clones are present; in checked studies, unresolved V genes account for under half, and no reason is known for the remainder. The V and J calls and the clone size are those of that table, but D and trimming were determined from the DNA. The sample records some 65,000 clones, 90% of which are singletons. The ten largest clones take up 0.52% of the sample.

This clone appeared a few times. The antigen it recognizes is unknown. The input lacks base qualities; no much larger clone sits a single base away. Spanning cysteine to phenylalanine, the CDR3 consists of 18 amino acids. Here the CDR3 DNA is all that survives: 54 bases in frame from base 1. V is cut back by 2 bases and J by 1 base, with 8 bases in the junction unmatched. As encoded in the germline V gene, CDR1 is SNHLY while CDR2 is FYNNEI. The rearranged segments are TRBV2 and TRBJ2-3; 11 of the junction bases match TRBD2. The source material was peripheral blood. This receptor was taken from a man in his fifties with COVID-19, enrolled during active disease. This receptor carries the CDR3 CASSEWGSGRAGTDTQYF. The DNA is TGTGCCAGCAGTGAATGGGGTAGCGGGAGGGCCGGCACAGATACGCAGTATTTT.